These T cell receptor beta chains were read from a single sample in a study of T cell responses to AZD1222 COVID-19 vaccine. Sequencing was performed with immunoSEQ multiplex PCR; in TCRdb, only in-frame clones are kept and a portion is missing. The sample contains about 120,000 clones, approximately 85% of which appear only once. Sample: peripheral blood, taken on day 0 of AZD1222 vaccination. These receptors all stem from an adult in good health. Both conserved end residues are part of each CDR3. The order of the fields is V gene, J gene, D gene, clone size, CDR3 protein, CDR3 DNA. D genes are given only for firm matches. Clone size is given for some rows only: seen once, a few or many times, or a class if the clone is expanded.

V: TRBV6-6
J: TRBJ1-5
D: NA
size: NA
CDR3: CASSPSSPTGNQPQHF
DNA: TGTGCCAGCAGCCCTAGTTCCCCGACGGGCAATCAGCCCCAGCATTTT

V: TRBV2
J: TRBJ2-7
D: TRBD1
size: NA
CDR3: CASTTDRVAGIFYEQYF
DNA: TGTGCCAGCACCACGGACAGGGTGGCAGGAATATTCTACGAGCAGTACTTC

V: TRBV7-9
J: TRBJ2-7
D: NA
size: NA
CDR3: CASSPRPGFSLYEQYF
DNA: TGTGCCAGCAGCCCCCGCCCCGGTTTCTCCCTTTACGAGCAGTACTTC

V: TRBV6-1
J: TRBJ1-2
D: TRBD1
size: NA
CDR3: CASSDRDSVGYTF
DNA: TGTGCCAGCAGTGACCGGGACAGCGTCGGCTACACCTTC

V: TRBV18
J: TRBJ1-1
D: NA
size: NA
CDR3: CASSPGPTDRAFF
DNA: TGTGCCAGCTCACCCGGCCCAACGGACAGAGCTTTCTTT

V: TRBV18
J: TRBJ1-2
D: NA
size: NA
CDR3: CASSPAAYRNERLDYGYTF
DNA: TGTGCCAGCTCACCGGCCGCTTACCGAAACGAGAGACTGGACTATGGCTACACCTTC

V: TRBV3-1/TRBV3-2
J: TRBJ1-3
D: NA
size: NA
CDR3: CASSHTGTSGNTIYF
DNA: TGTGCCAGCAGCCACACGGGTACCTCTGGAAACACCATATATTTT

V: TRBV28
J: TRBJ1-1
D: NA
size: NA
CDR3: CASSLWRTGFTEAFF
DNA: TGTGCCAGCAGTTTATGGAGAACAGGGTTCACTGAAGCTTTCTTT

V: TRBV9
J: TRBJ1-2
D: NA
size: NA
CDR3: CASSPRGAWYGYTF
DNA: TGTGCCAGCAGCCCCCGGGGGGCTTGGTATGGCTACACCTTC

V: TRBV3-1/TRBV3-2
J: TRBJ1-3
D: NA
size: NA
CDR3: CASSQDTATTIYF
DNA: TGTGCCAGCAGCCAAGACACGGCGACCACCATATATTTT

V: TRBV7-2
J: TRBJ2-5
D: TRBD1
size: NA
CDR3: CASSFYQGASETQYF
DNA: TGTGCCAGCAGCTTTTACCAGGGGGCGTCGGAGACCCAGTACTTC

V: TRBV7-2
J: TRBJ2-7
D: TRBD2
size: NA
CDR3: CASSALAGGSEQYF
DNA: TGTGCCAGCAGCGCCCTAGCGGGGGGGAGCGAGCAGTACTTC

V: TRBV19
J: TRBJ1-5
D: NA
size: NA
CDR3: CASSPRQDRDQPQHF
DNA: TGTGCCAGTAGTCCCCGACAGGACCGGGACCAGCCCCAGCATTTT

V: TRBV7-2
J: TRBJ2-7
D: TRBD2
size: NA
CDR3: CASSLGPAGGSYEQYF
DNA: TGTGCCAGCAGCTTAGGCCCAGCGGGGGGCTCCTACGAGCAGTACTTC

V: TRBV18
J: TRBJ1-3
D: NA
size: NA
CDR3: CASSPLIGQPYSGNTIYF
DNA: TGTGCCAGCTCACCCCTCATCGGACAGCCCTACTCTGGAAACACCATATATTTT

V: TRBV5-1
J: TRBJ1-2
D: TRBD1
size: NA
CDR3: CASSLPTGDGYTF
DNA: TGCGCCAGCAGCCTCCCGACAGGGGATGGCTACACCTTC

V: TRBV7-2
J: TRBJ2-2
D: TRBD1
size: NA
CDR3: CASTQGVSGELFF
DNA: TGTGCCAGCACCCAGGGGGTTAGCGGGGAGCTGTTTTTT

V: TRBV29-1
J: TRBJ2-1
D: TRBD1
size: NA
CDR3: CSAGKDRGAYNEQFF
DNA: TGCAGCGCAGGAAAGGACAGGGGAGCGTACAATGAGCAGTTCTTC

V: TRBV7-2
J: TRBJ1-5
D: NA
size: NA
CDR3: CASSKQGAGNNQPQHF
DNA: TGTGCCAGCAGCAAACAGGGCGCGGGTAACAATCAGCCCCAGCATTTT

V: TRBV28
J: TRBJ1-1
D: NA
size: NA
CDR3: CASSLGIAEAFF
DNA: TGTGCCAGCAGTTTAGGGATTGCTGAAGCTTTCTTT

V: TRBV6-5
J: TRBJ1-5
D: NA
size: NA
CDR3: CASSYSPGQPQHF
DNA: TGTGCCAGCAGTTACTCCCCGGGACAGCCCCAGCATTTT

V: TRBV5-4
J: TRBJ1-2
D: TRBD1
size: NA
CDR3: CASSTPTGNYGYTF
DNA: TGTGCCAGCAGCACCCCGACAGGGAACTATGGCTACACCTTC

V: TRBV30
J: TRBJ1-5
D: TRBD1
size: few
CDR3: CAWSWTGGRQPQHF
DNA: TGTGCCTGGAGCTGGACAGGGGGCAGGCAGCCCCAGCATTTT

V: TRBV6-5
J: TRBJ2-1
D: NA
size: few
CDR3: CASNSRAGFNEQFF
DNA: TGTGCCAGCAACTCAAGGGCGGGATTCAACGAGCAGTTCTTC

V: TRBV4-1
J: TRBJ2-2
D: TRBD1
size: once
CDR3: CASSHGQGHTGELFF
DNA: TGCGCCAGCAGCCATGGACAGGGACACACCGGGGAGCTGTTTTTT

V: TRBV9
J: TRBJ1-4
D: TRBD1
size: few
CDR3: CASSVAGTGPNEKLFF
DNA: TGTGCCAGCAGCGTAGCAGGGACAGGACCGAATGAAAAACTGTTTTTT

V: TRBV5-6
J: TRBJ2-7
D: TRBD1
size: NA
CDR3: CASSPWDRAPYEQYF
DNA: TGTGCCAGCAGCCCGTGGGACAGGGCTCCCTACGAGCAGTACTTC

V: TRBV9
J: TRBJ2-2
D: TRBD2
size: once
CDR3: CASSVSLAGPGELFF
DNA: TGTGCCAGCAGTGTCAGCCTAGCGGGGCCCGGGGAGCTGTTTTTT

V: TRBV4-1
J: TRBJ1-5
D: NA
size: NA
CDR3: CASSRGLGGDQPQHF
DNA: TGCGCCAGCAGCCGAGGACTTGGGGGTGATCAGCCCCAGCATTTT

V: TRBV10-3
J: TRBJ2-1
D: NA
size: NA
CDR3: CAISESVQTGSYNEQFF
DNA: TGTGCCATCAGTGAGTCCGTCCAAACGGGCTCCTACAATGAGCAGTTCTTC

V: TRBV10-3
J: TRBJ1-2
D: NA
size: NA
CDR3: CAISESSPTGGYTF
DNA: TGTGCCATCAGTGAGTCCAGCCCCACGGGGGGCTACACCTTC

V: TRBV7-8
J: TRBJ2-2
D: TRBD1
size: NA
CDR3: CASSWSSGTGGTGELFF
DNA: TGTGCCAGCAGCTGGTCCTCCGGGACAGGGGGCACCGGGGAGCTGTTTTTT

V: TRBV11-3
J: TRBJ2-7
D: NA
size: NA
CDR3: CASSLGWGYEQYF
DNA: TGTGCCAGCAGCTTAGGTTGGGGCTACGAGCAGTACTTC

V: TRBV7-2
J: TRBJ1-3
D: TRBD1
size: medium-sized
CDR3: CASSYRGSGNTIYF
DNA: TGTGCCAGCAGCTACAGGGGGTCTGGAAACACCATATATTTT

V: TRBV29-1
J: TRBJ2-7
D: NA
size: NA
CDR3: CSVWTVGSYEQYF
DNA: TGCAGCGTTTGGACAGTGGGGTCCTACGAGCAGTACTTC

V: TRBV5-1
J: TRBJ2-1
D: TRBD2
size: NA
CDR3: CASSLAGGLPNEQFF
DNA: TGCGCCAGCAGCTTGGCGGGGGGGCTTCCCAATGAGCAGTTCTTC

V: TRBV3-1/TRBV3-2
J: TRBJ1-4
D: NA
size: NA
CDR3: CASSQDLMNEKLFF
DNA: TGTGCCAGCAGCCAAGATTTGATGAATGAAAAACTGTTTTTT

V: TRBV29-1
J: TRBJ1-2
D: NA
size: NA
CDR3: CSVEVQVPGGYTF
DNA: TGCAGCGTTGAAGTTCAGGTCCCCGGAGGCTACACCTTC

V: TRBV7-9
J: TRBJ1-5
D: NA
size: many
CDR3: CASSPEQDLEPQHF
DNA: TGTGCCAGCAGCCCTGAACAGGATTTGGAGCCCCAGCATTTT

V: TRBV27
J: TRBJ1-1
D: NA
size: once
CDR3: CASSLTRGTEAFF
DNA: TGTGCCAGCAGTTTAACTAGGGGCACTGAAGCTTTCTTT

V: TRBV6-2/TRBV6-3
J: TRBJ1-6
D: NA
size: NA
CDR3: CASSALDNSPLHF
DNA: TGTGCCAGCAGCGCGCTTGATAATTCACCCCTCCACTTT